The T cell receptor (delta chain) described here comes from a study of Vδ1+ human thymocytes. On this clone itself: Its antigen is unidentified.

Overall study results and limits: Thymic delta-chain repertoires held 15% to 20% Vdelta2 sequences and few Vdelta3, despite high sort purity. Thymic TRG and TRD repertoires appeared highly polyclonal.

Extracted RNA was reverse transcribed into cDNA. CDR3 amplicons came from multiplex PCR with pooled V-gene forward and constant-region reverse primers. TCRdb re-processed the multiplex PCR reads using CATT. The sample contains over 65,000 delta-chain clones, roughly a third of which appear only once. CDR3 length: 20 amino acids. The ends lost 3 bases at V and 0 bases at J; junction bases unmatched: 17. Germline lookup yields CDR1 TSWWSYY and CDR2 QGS. The chain joins TRDV1 to TRDJ1, with 9 bases lining up with TRDD3. This sequence originates from a boy under two years old who had congenital heart surgery. The sample comprised Vdelta1+ gamma-delta thymocytes from the thymus. Specified subset: FACS-sorted CD3+ TCRalphabeta- TCRVdelta1+ TCRVdelta2- thymocytes. CDR3 in amino acids: CALGDVVRGIHHRYTDKLIF. As DNA, the CDR3 is TGTGCTCTTGGGGACGTCGTACGGGGGATACATCATAGGTACACCGATAAACTCATCTTT.